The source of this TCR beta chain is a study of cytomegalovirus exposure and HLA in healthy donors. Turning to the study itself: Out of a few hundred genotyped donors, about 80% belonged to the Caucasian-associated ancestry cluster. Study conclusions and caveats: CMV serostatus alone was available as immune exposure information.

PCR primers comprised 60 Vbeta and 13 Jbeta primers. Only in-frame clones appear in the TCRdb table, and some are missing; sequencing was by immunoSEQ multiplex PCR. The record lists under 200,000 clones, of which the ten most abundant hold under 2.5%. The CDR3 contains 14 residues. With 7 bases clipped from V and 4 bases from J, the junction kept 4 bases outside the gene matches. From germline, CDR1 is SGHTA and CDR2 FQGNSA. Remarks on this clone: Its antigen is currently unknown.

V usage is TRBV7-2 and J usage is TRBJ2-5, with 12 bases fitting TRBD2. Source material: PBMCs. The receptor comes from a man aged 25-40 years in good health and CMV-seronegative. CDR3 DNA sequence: TGTGCCAGCAACCTAGCGGGAGGGGTAGAGACCCAGTACTTC. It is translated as CASNLAGGVETQYF.